Listed below are T cell receptor beta chains from one sample, sequenced in a study of monozygotic twins with inflammatory bowel disease. No DNA is given; TCRdb re-called the 5' RACE reads and lists each CDR3 protein once. Here the sample table reports approximately 110,000 distinct CDR3 sequences. The source material was blood. The receptors here all came from a human donor with ulcerative colitis or Crohn's disease, or a healthy co-twin of an affected twin (not recorded which). Each CDR3 is given with its conserved first and last residue.

j_call v_call cdr3_length cdr3_aa
TRBJ1-2 TRBV7-9 14 CASSLPDRVSGYTF
TRBJ1-2 TRBV5-1 11 CASSLGAGYTF
TRBJ2-1 TRBV5-6 13 CASSFWTADEQFF
TRBJ2-1 TRBV6-2/TRBV6-3 21 CASRPVLRDPTRVSAHNEQFF
TRBJ1-5 TRBV6-2/TRBV6-3 16 CASSRTPGQGKQPQHF
TRBJ2-1 TRBV7-2 14 CASSLLGIAAEQFF
TRBJ1-6 TRBV30 15 CAWRTFSSYNSPLHF
TRBJ2-7 TRBV28 13 CASSHRGTYEQYF
TRBJ2-7 TRBV27 16 CASSLSRGPLSYEQYF
TRBJ1-5 TRBV28 15 CASSFRGARNQPQHF
TRBJ1-6 TRBV12-3/TRBV12-4 15 CASCPGDPYNSPLHF
TRBJ1-5 TRBV3-1 14 CASSQDRLNQPQHF
TRBJ2-3 TRBV6-5 12 CASRESTDTQYF
TRBJ2-1 TRBV25-1 18 CASSDTASPDRSYNEQFF
TRBJ2-7 TRBV5-4 14 CASSLGGTVYEQYF